The T cell receptor beta chain described here comes from a study of cytomegalovirus exposure and HLA in healthy donors. Study-level points and caveats: Excluded were some V segments that proved indistinguishable, including TRBV6-2 and TRBV6-3. Specificity for CMV antigens was confirmed in vitro for a few of the CMV-associated chains. According to a later analysis, donors in an Asian-associated ancestry cluster reportedly had fewer N-insertions than the roughly 670-donor mean.

This clone showed up just once. What it recognizes is unknown. Unmatched junction bases numbered 9, after V lost 4 bases and J lost 10 bases. Germline V gene sequence: CDR1 SGHTA, CDR2 FQGTGA. There are 13 residues in the CDR3. Amplification used 60 Vbeta primers and 13 Jbeta primers. Some clones are missing from TCRdb's copy, which holds only in-frame ones; the method was immunoSEQ multiplex PCR. The table has fewer than 250,000 clones, almost 80% seen once. The sequenced material came from PBMCs. The chain employs TRBV7-3 and TRBJ2-7; 8 nucleotides line up with TRBD2. The receptor was derived from a woman in her late teens or twenties in good health and CMV-seronegative. The CDR3 is CASSSSQRGHQYF. The CDR3 coding sequence is TGTGCCAGCAGCTCGAGTCAGCGGGGGCACCAGTACTTC.